Here is one TCR beta chain with its context. Its antigen remains unidentified. The assay was immunoSEQ multiplex PCR, and TCRdb's table has in-frame clones only and misses some. The profile shows around 100,000 clones, over 70% of them singletons. V lost 5 bases to trimming and J lost 8 bases, with 22 bases between them. Germline-derived CDR1 and CDR2 are SGHRS and YFSETQ. This CDR3 comprises 15 residues. These data are taken from a study of T cell responses to AZD1222 COVID-19 vaccine. Study observations and caveats: Dominant CD4 TCR responses targeted spike regions 160-218 and 743-854. There were mostly white British donors and more females than males, and clonal diversity was possibly underestimated.

The V and J genes are TRBV5-1 and TRBJ1-1; perhaps TRBD1 as D (5 bases). The clonotype comes from an adult in good health. Here the sequenced sample was peripheral blood, taken on day 0 of AZD1222 vaccination. Here the CDR3 reads CASRWGTGPPTEAFF. CDR3 nucleotides: TGCGCCAGCAGATGGGGCACGGGGCCCCCAACGGAAGCTTTCTTT. Complete variable domain (other parts from reference TRBV5-1 and TRBJ1-1): KAGVTQTPRYLIKTRGQQVTLSCSPISGHRSVSWYQQTPGQGLQFLFEYFSETQRNKGNFPGRFSGRQFSNSRSEMNVSTLELGDSALYLCASRWGTGPPTEAFFGQGTRLTVV.